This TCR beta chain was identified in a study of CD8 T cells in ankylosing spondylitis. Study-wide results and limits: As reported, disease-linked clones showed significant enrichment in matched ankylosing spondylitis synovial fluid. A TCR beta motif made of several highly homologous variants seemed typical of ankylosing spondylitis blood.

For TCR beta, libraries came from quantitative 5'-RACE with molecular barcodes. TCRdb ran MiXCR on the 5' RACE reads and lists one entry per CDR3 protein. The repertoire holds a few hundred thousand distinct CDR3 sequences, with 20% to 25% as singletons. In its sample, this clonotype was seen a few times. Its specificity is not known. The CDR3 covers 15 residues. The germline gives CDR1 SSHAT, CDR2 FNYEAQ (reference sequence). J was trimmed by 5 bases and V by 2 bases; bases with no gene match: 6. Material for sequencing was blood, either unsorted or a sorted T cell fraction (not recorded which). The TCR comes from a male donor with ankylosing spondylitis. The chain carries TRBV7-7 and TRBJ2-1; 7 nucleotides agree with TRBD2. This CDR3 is CASSLSGGGHNEQFF. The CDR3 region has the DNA TGTGCCAGCAGCTTATCGGGCGGGGGTCACAATGAGCAGTTCTTC.